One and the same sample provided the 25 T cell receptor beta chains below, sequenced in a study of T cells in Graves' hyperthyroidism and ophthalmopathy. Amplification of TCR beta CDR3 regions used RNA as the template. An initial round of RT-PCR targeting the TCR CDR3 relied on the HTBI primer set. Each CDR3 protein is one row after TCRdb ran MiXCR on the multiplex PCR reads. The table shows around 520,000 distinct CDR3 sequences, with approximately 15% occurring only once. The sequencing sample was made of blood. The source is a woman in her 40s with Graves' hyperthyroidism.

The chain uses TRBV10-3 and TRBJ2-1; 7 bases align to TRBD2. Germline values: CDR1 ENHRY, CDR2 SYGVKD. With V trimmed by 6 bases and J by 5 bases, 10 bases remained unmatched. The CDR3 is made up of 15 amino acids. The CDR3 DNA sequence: TGTGCCATCAGGTCGGGCGGGGGACCCCACAATGAGCAGTTCTTC. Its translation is CAIRSGGGPHNEQFF.

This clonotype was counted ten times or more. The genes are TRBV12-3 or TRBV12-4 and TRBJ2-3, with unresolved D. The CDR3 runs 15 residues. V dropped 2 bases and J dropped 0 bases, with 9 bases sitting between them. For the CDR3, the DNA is TGTGCCAGCAGTTTAATTGTATCTAGCACAGATACGCAGTATTTT. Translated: CASSLIVSSTDTQYF.

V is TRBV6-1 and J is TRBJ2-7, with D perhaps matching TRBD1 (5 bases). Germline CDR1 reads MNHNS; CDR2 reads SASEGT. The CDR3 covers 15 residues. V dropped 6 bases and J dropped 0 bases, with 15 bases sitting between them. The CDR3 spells CASRPEDSSSYEQYF. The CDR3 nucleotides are TGTGCCAGCAGACCCGAAGACAGTAGCTCCTACGAGCAGTACTTC.

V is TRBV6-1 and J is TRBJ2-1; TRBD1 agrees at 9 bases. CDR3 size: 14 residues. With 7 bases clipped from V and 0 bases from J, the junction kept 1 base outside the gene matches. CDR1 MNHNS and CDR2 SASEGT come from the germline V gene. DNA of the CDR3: TGTGCCAGCAAGGGACAGGGCTCCTACAATGAGCAGTTCTTC. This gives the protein CASKGQGSYNEQFF.

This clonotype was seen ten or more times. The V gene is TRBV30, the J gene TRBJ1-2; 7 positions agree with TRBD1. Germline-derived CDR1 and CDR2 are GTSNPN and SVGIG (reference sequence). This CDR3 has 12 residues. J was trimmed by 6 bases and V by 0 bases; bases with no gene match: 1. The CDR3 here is CAWSVTGHGYTF. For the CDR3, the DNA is TGTGCCTGGAGTGTGACAGGGCATGGCTACACCTTC.

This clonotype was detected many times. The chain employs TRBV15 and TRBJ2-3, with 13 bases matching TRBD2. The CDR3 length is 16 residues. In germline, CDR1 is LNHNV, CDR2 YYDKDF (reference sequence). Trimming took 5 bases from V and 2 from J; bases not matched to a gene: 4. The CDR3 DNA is TGTGCCACCAGCTCCGGACTAGCGGGAGTCACAGATACGCAGTATTTT. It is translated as CATSSGLAGVTDTQYF.

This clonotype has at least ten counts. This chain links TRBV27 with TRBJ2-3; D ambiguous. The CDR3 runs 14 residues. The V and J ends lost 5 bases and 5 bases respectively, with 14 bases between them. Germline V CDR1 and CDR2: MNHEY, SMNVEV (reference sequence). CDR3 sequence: CASSSVGGGDTQYF. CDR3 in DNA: TGTGCCAGCAGTAGTGTGGGCGGCGGAGATACGCAGTATTTT.

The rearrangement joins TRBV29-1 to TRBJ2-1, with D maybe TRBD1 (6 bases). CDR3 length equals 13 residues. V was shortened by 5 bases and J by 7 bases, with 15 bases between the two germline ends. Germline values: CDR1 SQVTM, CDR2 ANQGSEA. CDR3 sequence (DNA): TGCAGCGTTATGGCAGGGGTTTTAAATGAGCAGTTCTTC. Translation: CSVMAGVLNEQFF.

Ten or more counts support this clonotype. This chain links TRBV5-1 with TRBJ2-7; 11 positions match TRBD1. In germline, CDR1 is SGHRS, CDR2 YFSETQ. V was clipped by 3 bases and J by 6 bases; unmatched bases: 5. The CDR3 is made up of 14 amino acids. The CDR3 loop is CASSSPGTGGEQYF. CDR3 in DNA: TGCGCCAGCAGCTCACCCGGGACAGGGGGCGAGCAGTACTTC. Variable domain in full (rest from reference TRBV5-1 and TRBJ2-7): KAGVTQTPRYLIKTRGQQVTLSCSPISGHRSVSWYQQTPGQGLQFLFEYFSETQRNKGNFPGRFSGRQFSNSRSEMNVSTLELGDSALYLCASSSPGTGGEQYFGPGTRLTVT.

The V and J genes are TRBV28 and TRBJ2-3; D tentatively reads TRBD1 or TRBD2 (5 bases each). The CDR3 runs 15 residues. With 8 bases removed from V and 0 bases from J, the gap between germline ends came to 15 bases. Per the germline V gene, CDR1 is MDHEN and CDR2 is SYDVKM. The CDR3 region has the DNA TGTGCCAGCTCCTACGGGGCGGTTAGCACAGATACGCAGTATTTT. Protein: CASSYGAVSTDTQYF. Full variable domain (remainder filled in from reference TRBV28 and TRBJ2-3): DVKVTQSSRYLVKRTGEKVFLECVQDMDHENMFWYRQDPGLGLRLIYFSYDVKMKEKGDIPEGYSVSREKKERFSLILESASTNQTSMYLCASSYGAVSTDTQYFGPGTRLTVL.

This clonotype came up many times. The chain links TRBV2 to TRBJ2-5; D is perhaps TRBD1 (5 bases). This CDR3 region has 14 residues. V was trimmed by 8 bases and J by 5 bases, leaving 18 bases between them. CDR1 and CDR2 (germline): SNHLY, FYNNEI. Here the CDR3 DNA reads TGTGCCAGCTGTTGGGGCGGCTCGAGGGAGACCCAGTACTTC. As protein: CASCWGGSRETQYF.

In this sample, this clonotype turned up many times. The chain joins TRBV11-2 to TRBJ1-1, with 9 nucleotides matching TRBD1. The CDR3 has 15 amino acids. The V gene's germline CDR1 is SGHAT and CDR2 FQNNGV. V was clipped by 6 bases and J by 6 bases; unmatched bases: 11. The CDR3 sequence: CASRLLTGGDPEAFF. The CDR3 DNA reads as TGTGCCAGCAGGTTACTGACAGGGGGGGATCCTGAAGCTTTCTTT. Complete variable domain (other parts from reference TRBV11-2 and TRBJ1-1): EAGVAQSPRYKIIEKRQSVAFWCNPISGHATLYWYQQILGQGPKLLIQFQNNGVVDDSQLPKDRFSAERLKGVDSTLKIQPAKLEDSAVYLCASRLLTGGDPEAFFGQGTRLTVV.

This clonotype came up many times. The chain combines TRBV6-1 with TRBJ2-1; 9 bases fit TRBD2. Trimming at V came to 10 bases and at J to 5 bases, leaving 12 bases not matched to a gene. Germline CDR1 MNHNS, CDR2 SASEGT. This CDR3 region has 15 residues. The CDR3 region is CATGRAGGPNNEQFF. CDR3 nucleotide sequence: TGTGCCACCGGCCGGGCGGGAGGGCCAAACAATGAGCAGTTCTTC.

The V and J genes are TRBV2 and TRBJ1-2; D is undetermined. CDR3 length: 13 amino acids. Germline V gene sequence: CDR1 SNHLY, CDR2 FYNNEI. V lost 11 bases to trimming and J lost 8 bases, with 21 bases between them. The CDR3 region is CAGSRAPSLGYTF. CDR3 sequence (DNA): TGTGCCGGGTCTAGAGCCCCGAGTTTGGGCTACACCTTC.

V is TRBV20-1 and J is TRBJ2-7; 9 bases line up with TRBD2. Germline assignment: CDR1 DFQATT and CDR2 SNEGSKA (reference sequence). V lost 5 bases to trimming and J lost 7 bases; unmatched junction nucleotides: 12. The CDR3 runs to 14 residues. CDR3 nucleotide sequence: TGCAGTGCTGGATTCGGGGTAGCGGGAGTAGAGCAGTACTTC. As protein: CSAGFGVAGVEQYF.

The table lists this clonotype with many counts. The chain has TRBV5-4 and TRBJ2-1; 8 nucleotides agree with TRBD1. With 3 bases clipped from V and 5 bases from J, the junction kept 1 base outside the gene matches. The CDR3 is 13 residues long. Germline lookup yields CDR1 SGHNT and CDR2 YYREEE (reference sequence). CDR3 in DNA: TGTGCCAGCAGCTCGGGACAGGACAATGAGCAGTTCTTC. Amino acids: CASSSGQDNEQFF.

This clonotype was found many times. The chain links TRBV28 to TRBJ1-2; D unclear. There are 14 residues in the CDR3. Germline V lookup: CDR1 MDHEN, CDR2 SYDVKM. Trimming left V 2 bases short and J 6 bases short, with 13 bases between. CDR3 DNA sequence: TGTGCCAGCAGTTTAGTTACAGACCGACATGGCTACACCTTC. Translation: CASSLVTDRHGYTF.

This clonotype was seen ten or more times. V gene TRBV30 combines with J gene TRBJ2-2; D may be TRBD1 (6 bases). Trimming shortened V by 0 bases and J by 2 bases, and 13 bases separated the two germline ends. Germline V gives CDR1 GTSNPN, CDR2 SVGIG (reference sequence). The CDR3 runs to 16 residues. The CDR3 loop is CAWSVHQGQNTGELFF. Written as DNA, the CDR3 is TGTGCCTGGAGTGTACACCAGGGACAAAACACCGGGGAGCTGTTTTTT.

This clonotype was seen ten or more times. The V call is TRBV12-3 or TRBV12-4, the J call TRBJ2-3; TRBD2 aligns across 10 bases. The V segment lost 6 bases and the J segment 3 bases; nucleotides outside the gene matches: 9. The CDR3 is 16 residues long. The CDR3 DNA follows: TGTGCCAGCAGACTCGTACTAGCGGGAATGACAGATACGCAGTATTTT. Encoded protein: CASRLVLAGMTDTQYF.

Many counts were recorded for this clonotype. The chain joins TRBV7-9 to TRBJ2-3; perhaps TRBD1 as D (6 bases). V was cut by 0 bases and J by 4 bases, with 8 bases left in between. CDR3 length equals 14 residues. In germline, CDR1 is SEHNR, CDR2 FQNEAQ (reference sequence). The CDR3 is CASSLADRSDTQYF. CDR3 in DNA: TGTGCCAGCAGCTTAGCTGACAGGTCAGATACGCAGTATTTT.

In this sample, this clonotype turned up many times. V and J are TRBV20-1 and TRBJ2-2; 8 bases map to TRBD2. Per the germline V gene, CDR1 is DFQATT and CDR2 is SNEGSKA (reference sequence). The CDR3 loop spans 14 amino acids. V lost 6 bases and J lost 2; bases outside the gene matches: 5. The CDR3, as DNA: TGCAGTGCCAGAAGCGGGAGTAACACCGGGGAGCTGTTTTTT. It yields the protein CSARSGSNTGELFF.

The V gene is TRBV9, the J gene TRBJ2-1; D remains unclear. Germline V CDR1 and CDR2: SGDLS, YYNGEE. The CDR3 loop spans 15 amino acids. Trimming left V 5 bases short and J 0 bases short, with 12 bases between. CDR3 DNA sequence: TGTGCCAGCAGTACCACTCAAAGCTCCTACAATGAGCAGTTCTTC. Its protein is CASSTTQSSYNEQFF.

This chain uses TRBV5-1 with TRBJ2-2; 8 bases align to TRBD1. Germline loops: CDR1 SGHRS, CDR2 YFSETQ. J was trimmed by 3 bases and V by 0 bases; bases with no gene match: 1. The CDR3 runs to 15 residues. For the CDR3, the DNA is TGCGCCAGCAGCTTGGCCAGGGGGCACACCGGGGAGCTGTTTTTT. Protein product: CASSLARGHTGELFF.

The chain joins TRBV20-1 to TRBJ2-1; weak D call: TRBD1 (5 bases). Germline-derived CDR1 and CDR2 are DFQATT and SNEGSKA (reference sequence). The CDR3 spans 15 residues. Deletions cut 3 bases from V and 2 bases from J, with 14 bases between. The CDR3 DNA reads TGCAGTGCTAGGGGGCGGAAAAGCCCCTACAATGAGCAGTTCTTC. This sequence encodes CSARGRKSPYNEQFF.

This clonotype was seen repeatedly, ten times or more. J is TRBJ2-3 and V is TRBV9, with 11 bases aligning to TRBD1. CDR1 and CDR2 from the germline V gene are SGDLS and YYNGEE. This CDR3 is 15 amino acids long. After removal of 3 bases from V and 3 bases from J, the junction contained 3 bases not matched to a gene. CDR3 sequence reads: CASSDGTGGTDTQYF. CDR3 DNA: TGTGCCAGCAGCGATGGGACAGGGGGAACAGATACGCAGTATTTT.